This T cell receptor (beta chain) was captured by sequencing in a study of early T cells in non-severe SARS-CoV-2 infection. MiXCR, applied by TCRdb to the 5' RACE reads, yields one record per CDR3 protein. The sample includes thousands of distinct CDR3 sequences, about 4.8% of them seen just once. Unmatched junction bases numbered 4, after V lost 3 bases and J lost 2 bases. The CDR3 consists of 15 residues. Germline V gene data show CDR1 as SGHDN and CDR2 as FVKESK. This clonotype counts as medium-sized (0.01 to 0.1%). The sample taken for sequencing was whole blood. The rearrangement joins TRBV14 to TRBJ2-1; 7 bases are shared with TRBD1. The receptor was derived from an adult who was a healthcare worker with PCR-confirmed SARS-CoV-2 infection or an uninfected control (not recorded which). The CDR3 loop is CASSHQTGPYNEQFF. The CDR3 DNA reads TGTGCCAGCAGCCACCAGACAGGGCCCTACAATGAGCAGTTCTTC.